This T cell receptor (beta chain) was sequenced during a study of T cells in Graves' hyperthyroidism and ophthalmopathy. General observations from the study: Most clonotypes that expanded in the thyroid above 0.001 also showed up in blood.

Reasons for excluding patients were uncontrolled infection, other autoimmune disease, pregnancy or lactation. Amplification yielded TCR beta CDR3 regions, with RNA transcripts as the source. The primer set for the first-round RT-PCR of the TCR CDR3 was HTBI. MiXCR, applied by TCRdb to the multiplex PCR reads, yields one record per CDR3 protein. The sample holds about 640,000 distinct CDR3 sequences; around 21% are singletons and the top ten take more than 30%. This clonotype was picked up many times. The antigen is not known. CDR3 size: 14 residues. Trimming pared 2 bases from V and 0 bases from J, leaving 7 bases between. The V gene's germline CDR1 is MDHEN and CDR2 SYDVKM.

This chain uses TRBV28 with TRBJ1-2; D not certain. Sequenced: blood. The receptor's source is a man aged 25 to 45 with Graves' ophthalmopathy. This CDR3 reads CASSLGRANYGYTF. CDR3 nucleotide sequence: TGTGCCAGCAGTTTAGGGAGAGCTAACTATGGCTACACCTTC.